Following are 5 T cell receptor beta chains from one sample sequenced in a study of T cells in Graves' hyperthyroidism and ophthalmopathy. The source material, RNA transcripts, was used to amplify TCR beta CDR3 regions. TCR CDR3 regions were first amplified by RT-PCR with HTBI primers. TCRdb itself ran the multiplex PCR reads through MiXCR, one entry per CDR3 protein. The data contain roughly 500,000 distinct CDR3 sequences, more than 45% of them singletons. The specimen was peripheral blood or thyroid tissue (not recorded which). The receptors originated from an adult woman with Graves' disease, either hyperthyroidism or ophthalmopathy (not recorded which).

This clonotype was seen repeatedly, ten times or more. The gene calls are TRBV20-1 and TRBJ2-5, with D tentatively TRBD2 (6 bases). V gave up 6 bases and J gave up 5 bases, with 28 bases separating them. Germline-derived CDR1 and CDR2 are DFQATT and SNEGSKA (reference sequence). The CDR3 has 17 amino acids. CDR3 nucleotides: TGCAGTGCGACCGCCCCGGGGACTCTGACACTGGGGGAGACCCAGTACTTC. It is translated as CSATAPGTLTLGETQYF.

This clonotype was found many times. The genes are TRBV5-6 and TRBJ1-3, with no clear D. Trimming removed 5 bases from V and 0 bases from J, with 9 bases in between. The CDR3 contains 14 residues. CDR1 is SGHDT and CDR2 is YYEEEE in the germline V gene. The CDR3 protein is CASSYPNSGNTIYF. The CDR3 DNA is TGTGCCAGCAGTTACCCTAACTCTGGAAACACCATATATTTT.

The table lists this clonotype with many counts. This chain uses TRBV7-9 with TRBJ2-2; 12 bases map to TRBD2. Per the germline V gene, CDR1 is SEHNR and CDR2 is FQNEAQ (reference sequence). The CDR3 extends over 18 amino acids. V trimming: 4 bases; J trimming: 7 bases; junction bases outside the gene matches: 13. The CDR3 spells CASSSQRLAGEKDGELFF. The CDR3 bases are TGTGCCAGCAGCTCCCAACGACTAGCGGGAGAAAAGGACGGGGAGCTGTTTTTT.

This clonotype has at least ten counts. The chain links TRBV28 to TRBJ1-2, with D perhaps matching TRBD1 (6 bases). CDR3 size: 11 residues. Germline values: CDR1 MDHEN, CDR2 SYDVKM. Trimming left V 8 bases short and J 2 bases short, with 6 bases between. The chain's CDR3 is CASGTNYGYTF. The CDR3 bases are TGTGCCAGCGGGACAAACTATGGCTACACCTTC.

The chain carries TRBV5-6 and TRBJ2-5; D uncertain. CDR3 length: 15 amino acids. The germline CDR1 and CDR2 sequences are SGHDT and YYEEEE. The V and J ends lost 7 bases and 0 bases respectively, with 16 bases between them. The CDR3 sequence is CASVRWKEYQETQYF. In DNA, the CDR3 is TGTGCCAGCGTACGTTGGAAGGAGTACCAAGAGACCCAGTACTTC. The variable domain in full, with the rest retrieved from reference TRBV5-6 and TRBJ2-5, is DAGVTQSPTHLIKTRGQQVTLRCSPKSGHDTVSWYQQALGQGPQFIFQYYEEEERQRGNFPDRFSGHQFPNYSSELNVNALLLGDSALYLCASVRWKEYQETQYFGPGTRLLVL.